This is a list of T cell receptor beta chains from one sample in a study of blood T cell repertoires in COVID-19. TCRdb keeps only in-frame clones here, not all; method: immunoSEQ multiplex PCR. The table has about 160,000 clones, approximately 81% seen once. Sequenced: PBMCs or T cells enriched from blood (not recorded which). The receptors originated from a woman between 50 and 59 years old who had recovered from COVID-19. CDR3s include the opening cysteine and the closing phenylalanine or tryptophan. D genes are given only for firm matches. Clone sizes are given selectively: once, few, many, or a class where the clone is expanded.

clone_size: NA
j_call: TRBJ2-1
d_call: NA
v_call: TRBV4-2
cdr3_aa: CASSQDGSSYNEQFF
cdr3_nt: TGTGCCAGCAGCCAAGATGGGAGTTCCTACAATGAGCAGTTCTTC

clone_size: NA
j_call: TRBJ2-7
d_call: NA
v_call: TRBV10-3
cdr3_aa: CAIKYSEIYHEQYF
cdr3_nt: TGTGCCATCAAGTACTCGGAGATTTACCACGAGCAGTACTTC

clone_size: few
j_call: TRBJ2-2
d_call: TRBD1
v_call: TRBV11-2
cdr3_aa: CASSLVPGQGNTGELFF
cdr3_nt: TGTGCCAGCAGCTTAGTACCGGGACAGGGGAACACCGGGGAGCTGTTTTTT

clone_size: NA
j_call: TRBJ2-2
d_call: TRBD1
v_call: TRBV19
cdr3_aa: CASSINTGTVRSGELFF
cdr3_nt: TGTGCCAGTAGCATAAACACCGGGACAGTTCGTTCCGGGGAGCTGTTTTTT

clone_size: NA
j_call: TRBJ1-2
d_call: NA
v_call: TRBV19
cdr3_aa: CASSMNGGYYGYTF
cdr3_nt: TGTGCCAGTAGTATGAATGGCGGGTACTATGGCTACACCTTC

clone_size: NA
j_call: TRBJ2-1
d_call: TRBD2
v_call: TRBV2
cdr3_aa: CASSTSGNEQFF
cdr3_nt: TGTGCCAGCAGTACTAGCGGAAATGAGCAGTTCTTC

clone_size: NA
j_call: TRBJ2-3
d_call: NA
v_call: TRBV19
cdr3_aa: CASSMRGLSGTSTDTQYF
cdr3_nt: TGTGCCAGTAGTATGCGGGGTTTGAGCGGGACAAGTACAGATACGCAGTATTTT

clone_size: NA
j_call: TRBJ1-2
d_call: NA
v_call: TRBV19
cdr3_aa: CASSIATAGAGYTF
cdr3_nt: TGTGCCAGTAGTATAGCGACAGCCGGCGCTGGCTACACCTTC

clone_size: NA
j_call: TRBJ2-5
d_call: NA
v_call: TRBV28
cdr3_aa: CASSFAGWETQYF
cdr3_nt: TGTGCCAGCAGTTTCGCGGGTTGGGAGACCCAGTACTTC

clone_size: NA
j_call: TRBJ2-3
d_call: TRBD1
v_call: TRBV19
cdr3_aa: CASSMGGQGTNTQYF
cdr3_nt: TGTGCCAGTAGTATGGGGGGACAGGGGACGAATACGCAGTATTTT

clone_size: NA
j_call: TRBJ2-7
d_call: NA
v_call: TRBV2
cdr3_aa: CASGPGVRVSYEQYF
cdr3_nt: TGTGCCAGCGGCCCGGGGGTACGCGTATCCTACGAGCAGTACTTC

clone_size: NA
j_call: TRBJ1-2
d_call: NA
v_call: TRBV2
cdr3_aa: CASSGTAGGYTF
cdr3_nt: TGTGCCAGTTCCGGGACGGCGGGGGGCTACACCTTC